This T cell receptor beta chain was sequenced for a study of T cell responses to AZD1222 COVID-19 vaccine. Sequenced by immunoSEQ multiplex PCR; TCRdb stores in-frame clones only, minus some. Of around 160,000 clones listed, about nine tenths are singletons. The V gene's germline CDR1 is MNHEY and CDR2 SVGAGI. The CDR3 is 14 amino acids. V dropped 4 bases and J dropped 7; count of bases not matched to a gene: 10. The rearrangement uses TRBV6-5 and TRBJ2-7; TRBD1 matches 7 bases. The clonotype was recovered from an adult in good health. Sequencing used peripheral blood, obtained on day 0 of AZD1222 vaccination. The CDR3 nucleotides read TGTGCCAGCAGTTTGGGCAGGGGGAGATGGGAGCAGTACTTC. Translation: CASSLGRGRWEQYF.